A single sample is the source of the 2 T cell receptor beta chains below, sequenced in a study of T cell responses to AZD1222 COVID-19 vaccine. Sequencing was performed with immunoSEQ multiplex PCR; in TCRdb, only in-frame clones are kept and a portion is missing. The sample has about 48,000 clones; roughly 85% are singletons. This specimen was peripheral blood, taken 28 days after the second AZD1222 dose. The receptors shown here come from an adult who received the AZD1222 COVID-19 vaccine.

The V gene is TRBV27, the J gene TRBJ2-5, with 10 bases identical to TRBD2. From germline, CDR1 is MNHEY and CDR2 SMNVEV (reference sequence). V gave up 2 bases and J gave up 4 bases; unmatched junction bases: 10. There are 17 residues in the CDR3. CDR3 protein: CASSLRSSGRGRETQYF. In DNA form, the CDR3 reads TGTGCCAGCAGTTTAAGGTCTAGCGGGAGAGGGAGAGAGACCCAGTACTTC.

J is TRBJ2-5 and V is TRBV9; TRBD1 agrees at 9 bases. From germline, CDR1 is SGDLS and CDR2 YYNGEE. This CDR3 spans 15 amino acids. V dropped 0 bases and J dropped 4; count of bases not matched to a gene: 4. The CDR3 protein is CASSVGGTGLETQYF. DNA of the CDR3: TGTGCCAGCAGCGTAGGAGGGACAGGGTTAGAGACCCAGTACTTC.